Below, 11 T cell receptor beta chains from the same sample are listed, as sequenced in a study of shared clonotypes between healthy human individuals. Repertoires were generated with immunoSEQ multiplex PCR, while TCRdb's copy carries only in-frame clones and drops some. The top ten clones hold 0.1% to 0.15% of a sample with millions of clones, around 95% of them seen once. The sample taken for sequencing was naive CD4+ T cells sorted from blood. Described subset: CD45RA+ positively selected. These receptors were collected from a man between 18 and 35 years old in good health.

The rearrangement joins TRBV6-1 to TRBJ1-2, with a possible D match to TRBD1 (5 bases). The CDR3 covers 16 residues. Germline CDR1 MNHNS, CDR2 SASEGT. Trimming removed 0 bases from V and 1 base from J, with 12 bases in between. The CDR3 bases are TGTGCCAGCAGTGAAGCGCAGTCCGGGGGTAACTATGGCTACACCTTC. This gives the protein CASSEAQSGGNYGYTF.

The chain uses TRBV7-2 and TRBJ2-7; 12 bases line up with TRBD2. Germline V gene data show CDR1 as SGHTA and CDR2 as FQGNSA. The CDR3 covers 17 residues. V trimming: 5 bases; J trimming: 7 bases; junction bases outside the gene matches: 15. Here the CDR3 reads CASSPQTSGSLLGEQYF. CDR3 sequence (DNA): TGTGCCAGCAGCCCCCAGACTAGCGGGAGCCTTCTTGGAGAGCAGTACTTC.

This chain connects TRBV27 to TRBJ1-2, with D maybe TRBD1 (6 bases). CDR1 is MNHEY and CDR2 is SMNVEV in the germline V gene (reference sequence). This CDR3 contains 15 residues. Trimming took off 6 bases at V and 4 bases at J, with 18 bases between the two ends. CDR3 DNA: TGTGCCAGCAGGACTCCGGGGGGCTGGGGCTATGGCTACACCTTC. This sequence encodes CASRTPGGWGYGYTF.

The chain's CDR3 is CATSSPHRGRDQPQHF. The CDR3 DNA reads TGTGCCACCAGCAGTCCCCACAGGGGGAGAGATCAGCCCCAGCATTTT. This chain uses TRBV15 with TRBJ1-5, with 8 bases lining up with TRBD1. V was pared by 3 bases and J by 5 bases, with 9 bases of the junction left unmatched. The germline gives CDR1 LNHNV, CDR2 YYDKDF (reference sequence). The CDR3 extends over 16 amino acids.

Of note for this clone: One junction end disagrees with the germline gene, perhaps due to a read error. The rearrangement links TRBV5-4 to TRBJ2-1, with D maybe TRBD2 (5 bases). CDR3 length equals 12 residues. The germline CDR1 and CDR2 sequences are SGHNT and YYREEE (reference sequence). The CDR3 nucleotides are TGTGCCAGCAGCTTGGATACTAGTCGGCCGGTCTTC. This sequence encodes CASSLDTSRPVF.

CDR3 nucleotide sequence: TGTGCCAGCAGCGTTTATCCCGGGACATTCGCAACTAATGAAAAACTGTTTTTT. Its translation: CASSVYPGTFATNEKLFF. The chain joins TRBV9 to TRBJ1-4, with D possibly being TRBD1 (6 bases). CDR3 length equals 18 residues. V shed 2 bases and J shed 0 bases, with 17 bases lying between them. Germline CDR1 and CDR2: SGDLS and YYNGEE.

The J gene is TRBJ2-1, the V gene TRBV27, with TRBD1 identical over 10 bases. The CDR3 runs to 16 residues. Trimming took 0 bases from V and 9 from J; bases not matched to a gene: 8. Germline-derived CDR1 and CDR2 are MNHEY and SMNVEV (reference sequence). The CDR3 nucleotides read TGTGCCAGCAGTTTATCCCCGGGACAGGGGTTTGGTGAGCAGTTCTTC. Its protein is CASSLSPGQGFGEQFF.

The chain has TRBV19 and TRBJ1-5, with D uncertain. Germline-derived CDR1 and CDR2 are LNHDA and SQIVND (reference sequence). This CDR3 has 13 residues. V was pared by 5 bases and J by 1 base, with 6 bases between. Here the CDR3 reads CASSEQSNQPQHF. The DNA of the CDR3 is TGTGCCAGTAGTGAACAGAGCAATCAGCCCCAGCATTTT.

The V gene is TRBV21-1, the J gene TRBJ2-7; the D segment call TRBD1 is taken from the table without a DNA check. TRBV21-1 is a pseudogene segment. The CDR3 consists of 16 residues. The chain's CDR3 is CASSIEPGQGLYEQYF. CDR3 bases: TGTGCCAGCAGCATCGAACCGGGACAGGGGCTCTACGAGCAGTACTTC.

V is TRBV15 and J is TRBJ1-2, with 9 bases matching TRBD1. The V and J ends lost 0 bases and 4 bases, in that order; junction bases with no gene match: 6. CDR1 LNHNV and CDR2 YYDKDF come from the germline V gene (reference sequence). The length of the CDR3 is 16 residues. The CDR3: CATSRDTTGGAYGYTF. CDR3 coding DNA: TGTGCCACCAGCAGAGATACGACAGGGGGGGCCTATGGCTACACCTTC. Full variable domain (remainder filled in from reference TRBV15 and TRBJ1-2): DAMVIQNPRYQVTQFGKPVTLSCSQTLNHNVMYWYQQKSSQAPKLLFHYYDKDFNNEADTPDNFQSRRPNTSFCFLDIRSPGLGDTAMYLCATSRDTTGGAYGYTFGSGTRLTVV.

The chain uses TRBV18 and TRBJ1-6; 8 nucleotides align to TRBD1. The length of the CDR3 is 15 residues. Germline CDR1 KGHSH, CDR2 LQKENI. The ends lost 3 bases at V and 9 bases at J; junction bases unmatched: 7. The CDR3 DNA is TGTGCCAGCTCACCGATGACAGGGGAATCTTCACCCCTCCACTTT. It encodes CASSPMTGESSPLHF.